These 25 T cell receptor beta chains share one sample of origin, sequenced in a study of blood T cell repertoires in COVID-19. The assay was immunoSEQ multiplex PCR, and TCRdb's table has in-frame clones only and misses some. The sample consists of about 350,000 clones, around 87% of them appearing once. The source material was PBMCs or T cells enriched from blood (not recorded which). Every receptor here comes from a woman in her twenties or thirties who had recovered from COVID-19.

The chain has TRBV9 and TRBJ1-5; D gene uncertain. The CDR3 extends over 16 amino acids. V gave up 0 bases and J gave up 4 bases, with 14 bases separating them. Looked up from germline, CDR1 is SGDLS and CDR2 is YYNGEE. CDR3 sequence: CASSVGRGQGNQPQHF. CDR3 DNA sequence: TGTGCCAGCAGCGTAGGCCGAGGGCAAGGAAATCAGCCCCAGCATTTT.

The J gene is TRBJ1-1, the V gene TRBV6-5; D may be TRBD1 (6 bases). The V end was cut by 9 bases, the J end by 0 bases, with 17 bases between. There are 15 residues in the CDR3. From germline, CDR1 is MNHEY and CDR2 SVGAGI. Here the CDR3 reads CASGAGGGLNTEAFF. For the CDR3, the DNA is TGTGCCAGTGGAGCGGGGGGCGGACTGAACACTGAAGCTTTCTTT.

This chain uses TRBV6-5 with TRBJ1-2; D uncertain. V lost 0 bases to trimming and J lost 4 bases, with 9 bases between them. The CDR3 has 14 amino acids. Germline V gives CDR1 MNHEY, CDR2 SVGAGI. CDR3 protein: CASSYSPRGYGYTF. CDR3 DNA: TGTGCCAGCAGTTACTCCCCCCGCGGCTATGGCTACACCTTC.

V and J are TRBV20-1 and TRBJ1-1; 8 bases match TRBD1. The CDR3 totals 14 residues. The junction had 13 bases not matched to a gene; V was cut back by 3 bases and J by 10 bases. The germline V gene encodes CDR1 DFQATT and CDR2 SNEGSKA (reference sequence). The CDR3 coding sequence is TGCAGTGCTAGTTCGGACAGGGACTTATACCGAGCTTTCTTT. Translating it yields CSASSDRDLYRAFF.

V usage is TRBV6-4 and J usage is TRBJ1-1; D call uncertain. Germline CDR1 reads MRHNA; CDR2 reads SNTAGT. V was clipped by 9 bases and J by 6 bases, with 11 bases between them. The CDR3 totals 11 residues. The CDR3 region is CARKNRAEAFF. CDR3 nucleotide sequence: TGTGCCAGGAAAAATCGGGCTGAAGCTTTCTTT.

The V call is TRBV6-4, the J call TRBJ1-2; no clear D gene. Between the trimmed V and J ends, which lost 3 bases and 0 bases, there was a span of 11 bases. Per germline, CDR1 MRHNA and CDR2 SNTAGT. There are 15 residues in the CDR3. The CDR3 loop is CASSEFTAPNYGYTF. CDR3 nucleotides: TGTGCCAGCAGTGAGTTTACAGCCCCTAACTATGGCTACACCTTC.

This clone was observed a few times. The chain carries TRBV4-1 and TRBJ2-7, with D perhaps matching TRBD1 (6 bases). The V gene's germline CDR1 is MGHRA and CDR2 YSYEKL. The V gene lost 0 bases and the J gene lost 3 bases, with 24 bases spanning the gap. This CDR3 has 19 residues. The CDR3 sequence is CASSQDPTGLSAKGYEQYF. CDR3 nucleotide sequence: TGCGCCAGCAGCCAAGACCCCACAGGGTTATCAGCAAAGGGCTACGAGCAGTACTTC.

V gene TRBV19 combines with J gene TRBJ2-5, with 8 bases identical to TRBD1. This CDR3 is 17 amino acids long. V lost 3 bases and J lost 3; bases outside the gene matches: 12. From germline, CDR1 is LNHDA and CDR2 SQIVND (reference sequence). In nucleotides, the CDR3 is TGTGCCAGTAGTATTGAATCGGACAGGGAAATTGAAGAGACCCAGTACTTC. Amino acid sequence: CASSIESDREIEETQYF.

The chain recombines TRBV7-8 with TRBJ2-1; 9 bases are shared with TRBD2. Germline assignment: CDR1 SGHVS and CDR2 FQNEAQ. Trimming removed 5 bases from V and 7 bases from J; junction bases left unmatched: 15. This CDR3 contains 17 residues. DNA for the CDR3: TGTGCCAGCAGCCCCTGGGGTAGCGGGGGAAAGGGGAATGAGCAGTTCTTC. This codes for CASSPWGSGGKGNEQFF.

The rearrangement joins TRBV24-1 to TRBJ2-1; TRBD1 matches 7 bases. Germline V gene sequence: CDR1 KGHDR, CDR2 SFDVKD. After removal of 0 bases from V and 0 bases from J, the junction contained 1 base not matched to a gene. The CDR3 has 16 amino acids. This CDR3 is CATSDLRDSSYNEQFF. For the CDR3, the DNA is TGTGCCACCAGTGATTTGAGGGACAGCTCCTACAATGAGCAGTTCTTC.

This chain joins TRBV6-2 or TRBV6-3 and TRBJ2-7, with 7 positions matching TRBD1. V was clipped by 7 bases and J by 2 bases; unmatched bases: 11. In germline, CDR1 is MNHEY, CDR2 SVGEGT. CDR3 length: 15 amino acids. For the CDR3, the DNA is TGTGCCAGCACCCCCGGGACAGCCCCGACCTACGAGCAGTACTTC. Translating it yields CASTPGTAPTYEQYF.

CDR3 amino acids: CASSQTAGGIYEQYF. CDR3 nucleotide sequence: TGCGCCAGCAGCCAAACAGCGGGGGGGATATACGAGCAGTACTTC. The genes are TRBV4-3 and TRBJ2-7; 10 nucleotides match TRBD2. This CDR3 is built from 15 residues. Germline trimming cut 2 bases from V and 4 bases from J; bases unmatched to any gene: 5. Germline V gives CDR1 LGHNA, CDR2 YSLEER.

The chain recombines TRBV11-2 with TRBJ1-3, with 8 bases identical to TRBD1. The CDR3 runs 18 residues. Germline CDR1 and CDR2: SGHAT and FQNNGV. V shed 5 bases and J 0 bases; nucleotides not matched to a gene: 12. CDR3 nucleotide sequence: TGTGCCAGCAGCCGGACAGGGCCAAACAACCTCTCTGGAAACACCATATATTTT. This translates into CASSRTGPNNLSGNTIYF.

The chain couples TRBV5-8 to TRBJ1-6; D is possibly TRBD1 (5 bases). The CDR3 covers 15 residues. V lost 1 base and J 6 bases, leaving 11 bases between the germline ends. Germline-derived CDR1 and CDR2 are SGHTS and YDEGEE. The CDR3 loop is CASSLTSGRNSPLHF. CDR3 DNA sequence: TGTGCCAGCAGCTTGACTTCAGGGCGTAATTCACCCCTCCACTTT.

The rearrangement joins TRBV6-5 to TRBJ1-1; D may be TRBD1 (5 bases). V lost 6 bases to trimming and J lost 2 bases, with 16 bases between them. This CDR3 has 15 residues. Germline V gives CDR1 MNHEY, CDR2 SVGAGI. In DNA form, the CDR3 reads TGTGCCAGCAGATCCCCAGGGCAGGGAAACACTGAAGCTTTCTTT. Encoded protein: CASRSPGQGNTEAFF.

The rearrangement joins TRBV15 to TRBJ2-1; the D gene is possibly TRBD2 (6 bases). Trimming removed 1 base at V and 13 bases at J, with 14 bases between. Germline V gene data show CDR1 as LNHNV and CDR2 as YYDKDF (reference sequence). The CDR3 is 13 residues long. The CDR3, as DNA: TGTGCCACCAGCAGAGGGTACGGGAGAGATCAGTTCTTC. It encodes CATSRGYGRDQFF.

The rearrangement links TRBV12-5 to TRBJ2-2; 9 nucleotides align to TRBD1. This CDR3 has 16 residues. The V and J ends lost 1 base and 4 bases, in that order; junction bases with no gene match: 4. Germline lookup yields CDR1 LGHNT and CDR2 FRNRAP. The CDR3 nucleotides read TGTGCTAGTGGTTTGGCGGTGACAGGGGGCACCGGGGAGCTGTTTTTT. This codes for CASGLAVTGGTGELFF.

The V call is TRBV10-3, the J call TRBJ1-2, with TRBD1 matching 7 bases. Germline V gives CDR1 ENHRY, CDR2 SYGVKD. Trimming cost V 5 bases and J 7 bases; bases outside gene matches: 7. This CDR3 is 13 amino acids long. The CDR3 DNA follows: TGTGCCATCAGTAGCGACAGGGCTGCTGGCTACACCTTC. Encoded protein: CAISSDRAAGYTF.

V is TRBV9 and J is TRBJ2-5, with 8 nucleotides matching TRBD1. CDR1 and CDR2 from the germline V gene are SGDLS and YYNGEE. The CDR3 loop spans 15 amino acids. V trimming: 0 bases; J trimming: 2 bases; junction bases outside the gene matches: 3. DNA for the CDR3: TGTGCCAGCAGCGTAGCGGGGACAGGACAAGAGACCCAGTACTTC. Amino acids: CASSVAGTGQETQYF.

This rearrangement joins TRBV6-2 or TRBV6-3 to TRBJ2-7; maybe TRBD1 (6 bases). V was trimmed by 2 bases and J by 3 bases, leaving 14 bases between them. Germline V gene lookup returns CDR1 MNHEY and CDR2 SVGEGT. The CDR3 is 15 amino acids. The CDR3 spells CASSYIETGVYEQYF. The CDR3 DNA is TGTGCCAGCAGTTACATTGAGACAGGTGTCTACGAGCAGTACTTC.

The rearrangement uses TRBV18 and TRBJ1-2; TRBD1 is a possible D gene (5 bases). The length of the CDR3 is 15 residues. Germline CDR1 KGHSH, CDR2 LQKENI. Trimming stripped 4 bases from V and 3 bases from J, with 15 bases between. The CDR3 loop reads CASSLGEGTYYGYTF. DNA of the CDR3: TGTGCCAGCTCACTTGGGGAAGGGACTTACTATGGCTACACCTTC.

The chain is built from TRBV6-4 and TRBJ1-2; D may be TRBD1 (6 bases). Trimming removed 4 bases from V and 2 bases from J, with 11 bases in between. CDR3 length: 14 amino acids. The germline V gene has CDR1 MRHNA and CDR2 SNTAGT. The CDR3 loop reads CASSGGRGNYGYTF. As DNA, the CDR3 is TGTGCCAGCAGTGGGGGGCGCGGGAACTATGGCTACACCTTC.

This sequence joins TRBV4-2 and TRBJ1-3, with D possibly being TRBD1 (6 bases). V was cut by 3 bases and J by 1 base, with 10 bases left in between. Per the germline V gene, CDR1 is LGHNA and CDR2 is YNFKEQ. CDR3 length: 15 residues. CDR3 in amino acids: CASSHLQGSGNTIYF. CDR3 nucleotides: TGTGCCAGCAGCCACTTACAGGGATCTGGAAACACCATATATTTT.

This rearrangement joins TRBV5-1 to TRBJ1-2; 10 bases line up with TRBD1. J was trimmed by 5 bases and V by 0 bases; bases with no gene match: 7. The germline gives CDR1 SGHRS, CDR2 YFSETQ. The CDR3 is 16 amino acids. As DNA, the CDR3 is TGCGCCAGCAGCTTGGATGCCCGGACAGGGGGATATGGCTACACCTTC. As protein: CASSLDARTGGYGYTF.

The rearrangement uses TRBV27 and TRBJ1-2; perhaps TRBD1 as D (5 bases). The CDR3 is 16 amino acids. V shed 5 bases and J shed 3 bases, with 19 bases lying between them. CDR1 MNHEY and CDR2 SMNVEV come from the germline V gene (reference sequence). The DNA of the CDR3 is TGTGCCAGCAGTACCAAGCGCGCAGGGAGGGACTATGGCTACACCTTC. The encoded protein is CASSTKRAGRDYGYTF.